The 23 T cell receptor beta chains below were found in one sample sequenced in a study of CD8+ T cells in alopecia areata. Described treatment: oral pan-JAK inhibitor, 5-10 mg twice daily. It was cDNA, reverse transcribed from extracted RNA, that served as the sequencing template. Here immunoSEQ multiplex PCR was the method, and the copy in TCRdb shows in-frame clones only, minus some. The sample has more than 200,000 clones, around two fifths seen once. The sample was CD4+ T cells sorted from blood, taken between weeks 36 and 40, from a patient treated with tofacitinib. The receptors here all came from a human donor with alopecia areata.

This chain connects TRBV7-2 to TRBJ2-6, with a weak D call TRBD2 (5 bases). Looked up from germline, CDR1 is SGHTA and CDR2 is FQGNSA. This CDR3 contains 15 residues. The V gene lost 5 bases and the J gene lost 0 bases, with 8 bases spanning the gap. The CDR3 is CASSNRDSGANVLTF. The CDR3 region has the DNA TGTGCCAGCAGCAACCGGGACTCTGGGGCCAACGTCCTGACTTTC.

This clone was picked up a small number of times. The chain combines TRBV7-2 with TRBJ1-5, with TRBD1 identical over 12 bases. The germline V gene has CDR1 SGHTA and CDR2 FQGNSA. The CDR3 has 16 amino acids. With V trimmed by 5 bases and J by 7 bases, 9 bases remained unmatched. CDR3 loop: CASSGPGTGGSQPQHF. The CDR3 bases are TGTGCCAGCAGCGGACCCGGGACAGGGGGCAGCCAGCCCCAGCATTTT.

This chain joins TRBV30 and TRBJ2-2, with a tentative D call TRBD2 (5 bases). The germline V gene encodes CDR1 GTSNPN and CDR2 SVGIG (reference sequence). The CDR3 spans 15 residues. V was shortened by 5 bases and J by 3 bases, with 16 bases between the two germline ends. Written as DNA, the CDR3 is TGTGCCTGGGGTGATGGGAGTATGTACACCGGGGAGCTGTTTTTT. Translated, it gives CAWGDGSMYTGELFF.

The V gene is TRBV19, the J gene TRBJ2-7; 8 positions agree with TRBD1. This CDR3 region has 14 residues. CDR1 is LNHDA and CDR2 is SQIVND in the germline V gene (reference sequence). V dropped 6 bases and J dropped 0; count of bases not matched to a gene: 4. CDR3 DNA sequence: TGTGCCAGTAGCCAGGGGGCCGGCTCCTACGAGCAGTACTTC. Amino acids: CASSQGAGSYEQYF.

V is TRBV7-9 and J is TRBJ2-2; D perhaps matches TRBD2 (5 bases). Germline values: CDR1 SEHNR, CDR2 FQNEAQ (reference sequence). V gave up 2 bases and J gave up 3 bases, with 10 bases separating them. The CDR3 extends over 15 amino acids. CDR3 sequence (DNA): TGTGCCAGCAGCTTAATCGGGGTTTACACCGGGGAGCTGTTTTTT. This codes for CASSLIGVYTGELFF.

V and J are TRBV5-1 and TRBJ2-6, with 12 bases identical to TRBD1. After removal of 0 bases from V and 0 bases from J, the junction contained 4 bases not matched to a gene. This CDR3 is 19 amino acids long. The germline V gene has CDR1 SGHRS and CDR2 YFSETQ. The CDR3 sequence is CASSLGGTGGTSGANVLTF. The CDR3 DNA is TGCGCCAGCAGCTTGGGAGGGACAGGGGGCACCTCTGGGGCCAACGTCCTGACTTTC.

V is TRBV5-1 and J is TRBJ2-7; TRBD2 might be the D (5 bases). V was trimmed by 2 bases and J by 5 bases, leaving 11 bases between them. CDR3 length: 13 amino acids. Germline CDR1 and CDR2: SGHRS and YFSETQ. The CDR3, as DNA: TGCGCCAGCAGCTTCCCGGGGAAGGACGAGCAGTACTTC. This gives the protein CASSFPGKDEQYF.

The chain has TRBV30 and TRBJ1-5, with a weak D call TRBD1 (5 bases). V was shortened by 4 bases and J by 4 bases, with 17 bases between the two germline ends. The CDR3 totals 15 residues. Per the germline V gene, CDR1 is GTSNPN and CDR2 is SVGIG (reference sequence). Here the CDR3 reads CAWTTPGGGNQPQHF. CDR3 DNA sequence: TGTGCCTGGACTACCCCGGGTGGGGGGAATCAGCCCCAGCATTTT.

This clone was found a few times. V gene TRBV7-2 combines with J gene TRBJ2-2; D is possibly TRBD2 (5 bases). This CDR3 is built from 17 residues. Germline V CDR1 and CDR2: SGHTA, FQGNSA. V was shortened by 5 bases and J by 2 bases, with 18 bases between the two germline ends. This chain's CDR3 is CASSHLAIGINTGELFF. The CDR3 region has the DNA TGTGCCAGCAGCCACCTTGCCATCGGGATCAACACCGGGGAGCTGTTTTTT.

V and J are TRBV2 and TRBJ2-5; 7 bases match TRBD2. This CDR3 is built from 13 residues. Germline trimming cut 4 bases from V and 4 bases from J; bases unmatched to any gene: 3. CDR1 and CDR2 from the germline V gene are SNHLY and FYNNEI. The chain's CDR3 is CASSVERGETQYF. DNA of the CDR3: TGTGCCAGCAGTGTGGAGCGGGGAGAGACCCAGTACTTC.

This clone has a handful of counts. V and J are TRBV5-4 and TRBJ2-1; D call uncertain. Germline values: CDR1 SGHNT, CDR2 YYREEE (reference sequence). The V and J ends lost 9 bases and 5 bases respectively, with 9 bases between them. This CDR3 is 11 amino acids long. The CDR3 is CATRSNNEQFF. The CDR3 nucleotides are TGTGCCACCCGCTCTAACAATGAGCAGTTCTTC.

This clone came up a few times. This chain connects TRBV4-2 to TRBJ2-4, with 10 bases aligning to TRBD2. Trimming took 0 bases from V and 1 from J; bases not matched to a gene: 9. The CDR3 is 19 amino acids. Germline V lookup: CDR1 LGHNA, CDR2 YNFKEQ. The DNA of the CDR3 is TGTGCCAGCAGCCAAGAAGGGTCTAGCGGGAGTGGCGCCAAAAACATTCAGTACTTC. This translates into CASSQEGSSGSGAKNIQYF.

V usage is TRBV5-1 and J usage is TRBJ1-5; a weak D match, TRBD1 (5 bases). Trimming stripped 0 bases from V and 7 bases from J, with 14 bases between. The CDR3 is 15 amino acids. The germline V gene has CDR1 SGHRS and CDR2 YFSETQ. Here the CDR3 reads CASSLAGQGEQPQHF. CDR3 DNA: TGCGCCAGCAGCTTGGCCGGGCAGGGCGAACAGCCCCAGCATTTT.

The V call is TRBV5-1, the J call TRBJ1-5; tentatively, D is TRBD1 (5 bases). CDR3 length: 14 residues. Deletions cut 0 bases from V and 4 bases from J, with 8 bases between. CDR1 is SGHRS, CDR2 YFSETQ, per germline. The CDR3 DNA is TGCGCCAGCAGCTTGGGGGCAGGGAATCAGCCCCAGCATTTT. Amino acids: CASSLGAGNQPQHF. Together with reference TRBV5-1 and TRBJ1-5, the CDR3 gives the full variable domain: KAGVTQTPRYLIKTRGQQVTLSCSPISGHRSVSWYQQTPGQGLQFLFEYFSETQRNKGNFPGRFSGRQFSNSRSEMNVSTLELGDSALYLCASSLGAGNQPQHFGDGTRLSIL.

CDR3 coding DNA: TGCAGCGTTCAAGGGACCTTGGTGGAGACCCAGTACTTC. Translation gives CSVQGTLVETQYF. This chain links TRBV29-1 with TRBJ2-5, with D tentatively TRBD1 or TRBD2 (5 bases each). This CDR3 is built from 13 residues. Germline V CDR1 and CDR2: SQVTM, ANQGSEA. The germline V and J ends were trimmed by 5 bases and 5 bases, with 15 bases remaining between them.

This clone was picked up a small number of times. The chain is built from TRBV5-1 and TRBJ2-7, with D tentatively TRBD2 (6 bases). Between the trimmed V and J ends, which lost 2 bases and 3 bases, there was a span of 12 bases. The CDR3 is made up of 14 amino acids. From germline, CDR1 is SGHRS and CDR2 YFSETQ. DNA of the CDR3: TGCGCCAGCAGCTTCGGCGGGGTGTACTACGAGCAGTACTTC. Protein: CASSFGGVYYEQYF.

This clone was seen once. Germline and junction disagree at one end, which may indicate a read error. V gene TRBV2 combines with J gene TRBJ2-7, with 8 bases identical to TRBD1. From germline, CDR1 is SNHLY and CDR2 FYNNEI. The CDR3 runs 13 residues. CDR3 sequence reads: CAARTGRSSEQYF. The DNA for the CDR3 is TGTGCCGCCCGGACAGGGAGGTCCTCCGAGCAGTACTTC.

V and J are TRBV20-1 and TRBJ1-5, with unresolved D. V was shortened by 0 bases and J by 8 bases, with 5 bases between the two germline ends. CDR1 and CDR2 (germline): DFQATT, SNEGSKA (reference sequence). This CDR3 comprises 11 residues. CDR3 loop: CSARDLEPQHF. CDR3 nucleotides: TGCAGTGCTAGAGATTTAGAGCCCCAGCATTTT.

J is TRBJ2-7 and V is TRBV10-3; D tentatively reads TRBD1 or TRBD2 (5 bases each). The length of the CDR3 is 13 residues. V lost 4 bases to trimming and J lost 3 bases, with 10 bases between them. Germline assignment: CDR1 ENHRY and CDR2 SYGVKD. The CDR3 region is CAISAGRDYEQYF. As DNA, the CDR3 is TGTGCCATCAGTGCGGGACGAGACTACGAGCAGTACTTC.

The rearrangement uses TRBV30 and TRBJ2-2, with D possibly being TRBD1 (5 bases). Trimming stripped 0 bases from V and 3 bases from J, with 14 bases between. The CDR3 extends over 16 amino acids. CDR1 and CDR2 (germline): GTSNPN, SVGIG (reference sequence). DNA for the CDR3: TGTGCCTGGAGTGTCTTGTTGGGGCCTCACACCGGGGAGCTGTTTTTT. Translation: CAWSVLLGPHTGELFF.

This clone was counted a few times. The chain employs TRBV6-5 and TRBJ2-7; 11 bases are a match to TRBD2. Germline-derived CDR1 and CDR2 are MNHEY and SVGAGI. CDR3 length: 14 amino acids. Trimming at V came to 7 bases and at J to 6 bases, leaving 8 bases not matched to a gene. CDR3: CASKALAGAGEQYF. The CDR3 DNA is TGTGCCAGCAAGGCACTAGCGGGAGCTGGCGAGCAGTACTTC.

CDR3 residues: CASSSSGTPGETQYF. The CDR3 nucleotides read TGTGCCAGCAGCTCCTCCGGGACCCCGGGAGAGACCCAGTACTTC. The chain joins TRBV7-2 to TRBJ2-5, with D possibly being TRBD1 or TRBD2 (5 bases each). V lost 4 bases and J 4 bases, leaving 16 bases between the germline ends. This CDR3 comprises 15 residues. Germline loops: CDR1 SGHTA, CDR2 FQGNSA. Complete variable domain (other parts from reference TRBV7-2 and TRBJ2-5): GAGVSQSPSNKVTEKGKDVELRCDPISGHTALYWYRQSLGQGLEFLIYFQGNSAPDKSGLPSDRFSAERTGGSVSTLTIQRTQQEDSAVYLCASSSSGTPGETQYFGPGTRLLVL.

The CDR3 DNA reads TGTGCCAGCAGCTTAGGAGCGGGCTTGGGTGAAGCTTTCTTT. Encoded protein: CASSLGAGLGEAFF. The chain couples TRBV7-8 to TRBJ1-1; D remains unclear. This CDR3 comprises 14 residues. The germline V gene has CDR1 SGHVS and CDR2 FQNEAQ. V lost 1 base and J lost 7, with 13 bases in between.